The 3 T cell receptor beta chains below come from one sample, sequenced in a study of OX40 agonist ivuxolimab in advanced cancers. Clones were read by immunoSEQ multiplex PCR, and TCRdb kept only the in-frame ones, dropping some. Here the sample spans 76,000 or so clones, approximately 85% being singletons. Sample: CD4+ or CD8+ T cells sorted from blood, taken in a trial of the OX40 agonist ivuxolimab. Receptors originate from an adult with an advanced solid tumor such as melanoma, head and neck, liver or kidney cancer.

Sample share makes this clone medium-sized. The CDR3 DNA follows: TGTGCCAGCAGTTATTCGGCGGCCTCTGGAAACACCATATATTTT. Its translation: CASSYSAASGNTIYF. The gene calls are TRBV6-5 and TRBJ1-3; D unclear. In germline, CDR1 is MNHEY, CDR2 SVGAGI. The CDR3 is 15 amino acids. V dropped 3 bases and J dropped 0 bases, with 9 bases sitting between them.

The rearrangement links TRBV14 to TRBJ2-2; TRBD2 matches at 9 bases. This CDR3 region has 18 residues. In germline, CDR1 is SGHDN, CDR2 FVKESK. V lost 0 bases to trimming and J lost 5 bases; unmatched junction nucleotides: 10. DNA of the CDR3: TGTGCCAGCAGCCAAGATCTAAGGCGGGGGGGCCGAACCGGGGAGCTGTTTTTT. Translating gives CASSQDLRRGGRTGELFF.

The chain carries TRBV30 and TRBJ1-6; a weak D match, TRBD1 (5 bases). Germline V CDR1 and CDR2: GTSNPN, SVGIG (reference sequence). V was clipped by 5 bases and J by 7 bases, with 12 bases between them. The CDR3 is 13 residues long. The CDR3 protein is CAWGGLGNSPLHF. The CDR3 DNA reads as TGTGCCTGGGGGGGTCTGGGGAATTCACCCCTCCACTTT. Full variable domain (rest looked up from reference TRBV30 and TRBJ1-6): SQTIHQWPATLVQPVGSPLSLECTVEGTSNPNLYWYRQAAGRGLQLLFYSVGIGQISSEVPQNLSASRPQDRQFILSSKKLLLSDSGFYLCAWGGLGNSPLHFGNGTRLTVT.